One and the same sample provided the 10 T cell receptor beta chains below, sequenced in a study of read filtering for tumor transcriptome and immune sequencing. From about 0.4 ug of RNA, a library with molecular barcoded alpha/delta and beta/gamma adaptors was made. TCRdb analysed the reads with MiXCR anew, one entry per CDR3 protein. The top ten hold about 25% of the sample, which has about 38,000 distinct CDR3 sequences, approximately 13% seen once. Sequencing was done on a sample of a population of CD138-negative cells sorted from bone marrow. Receptor source: a donor aged 40 or older with multiple myeloma.

The chain combines TRBV11-3 with TRBJ2-7, with TRBD1 identical over 7 bases. V was pared by 2 bases and J by 0 bases, with 4 bases of the junction left unmatched. This CDR3 comprises 15 residues. Germline V gene sequence: CDR1 SGHNT, CDR2 YENEEA. CDR3 amino acids: CASSLYWDSSYEQYF. CDR3 nucleotide sequence: TGTGCCAGCAGCTTATACTGGGACAGCTCCTACGAGCAGTACTTC.

This clonotype was observed at least ten times. The chain couples TRBV30 to TRBJ2-7; no reliable D call. CDR1 and CDR2 (germline): GTSNPN, SVGIG (reference sequence). V was pared by 2 bases and J by 7 bases, with 15 bases between. The CDR3 sequence is 13 residues long. CDR3 protein: CAWSFTLRTEQYF. The CDR3, as DNA: TGTGCCTGGAGTTTCACCCTCCGTACGGAGCAGTACTTC. Drawing the rest from reference TRBV30 and TRBJ2-7, the complete variable domain is SQTIHQWPATLVQPVGSPLSLECTVEGTSNPNLYWYRQAAGRGLQLLFYSVGIGQISSEVPQNLSASRPQDRQFILSSKKLLLSDSGFYLCAWSFTLRTEQYFGPGTRLTVT.

This clonotype was detected only once. With a much larger clone just one base away, this may be a read error. Here the CDR3 omits its conserved ending phenylalanine or tryptophan, so a read error is the likely source. This rearrangement joins TRBV12-3 or TRBV12-4 to TRBJ1-5; D is unresolved. Trimming cost V 5 bases and J 5 bases, with 13 bases left between them. CDR3 length: 14 amino acids. The chain's CDR3 is CASSKTDVDQPQHL. CDR3 in DNA: TGTGCCAGCAGTAAGACGGACGTCGATCAGCCCCAGCATTTA.

This clonotype has a count of ten or more. The chain links TRBV27 to TRBJ2-2; D remains unclear. The CDR3 contains 12 residues. The germline V gene has CDR1 MNHEY and CDR2 SMNVEV (reference sequence). V gave up 3 bases and J gave up 2 bases, with 1 base separating them. The CDR3 coding sequence is TGTGCCAGCAGTTTTAACACCGGGGAGCTGTTTTTT. It translates to CASSFNTGELFF.

The chain links TRBV28 to TRBJ2-3, with 11 bases aligning to TRBD2. CDR1 and CDR2 from the germline V gene are MDHEN and SYDVKM. Germline trimming cut 6 bases from V and 6 bases from J; bases unmatched to any gene: 5. The CDR3 is made up of 14 amino acids. CDR3: CASRGLAEWDTQYF. Here the CDR3 DNA reads TGTGCCAGCAGGGGACTAGCGGAATGGGATACGCAGTATTTT.

This clonotype was counted between two and nine times. Just one base apart from a much larger clone, this may be a read error. J is TRBJ1-4 and V is TRBV5-1; D might be TRBD1 (5 bases). Germline CDR1 SGHRS, CDR2 YFSETQ. The CDR3 covers 15 residues. The CDR3 spells CASSLGTGRDEKLLF. DNA of the CDR3: TGCGCCAGCAGCTTGGGTACAGGCAGGGATGAAAAACTGTTGTTT.

This clonotype came up many times. The chain combines TRBV5-1 with TRBJ2-7; D is perhaps TRBD1 (6 bases). This CDR3 contains 14 residues. CDR1 SGHRS and CDR2 YFSETQ come from the germline V gene. V gave up 2 bases and J gave up 1 base, with 10 bases separating them. Here the CDR3 reads CASSFRDTSYEQYF. The CDR3 DNA is TGCGCCAGCAGCTTCCGGGACACTTCCTACGAGCAGTACTTC.

The rearrangement uses TRBV5-1 and TRBJ1-3; D not resolved. This CDR3 comprises 14 residues. The germline V gene has CDR1 SGHRS and CDR2 YFSETQ. V lost 3 bases, J lost 0 bases, and 7 bases lay in between. The CDR3 DNA reads TGCGCCAGCAGCTACGCGGCCTCTGGAAACACCATATATTTT. Its translation: CASSYAASGNTIYF.

This clonotype appeared many times. The chain joins TRBV18 to TRBJ2-6; no clear D. The CDR3 runs to 17 residues. Germline V gene sequence: CDR1 KGHSH, CDR2 LQKENI. V was trimmed by 2 bases and J by 1 base, leaving 12 bases between them. The DNA of the CDR3 is TGTGCCAGCTCACCATCGCTCGGGTTTTCTGGGGCCAACGTCCTGACTTTC. Residues: CASSPSLGFSGANVLTF.

This clonotype was seen many times. V gene TRBV29-1 combines with J gene TRBJ1-5; the match to TRBD1 covers 9 bases. The length of the CDR3 is 14 residues. The ends lost 4 bases at V and 5 bases at J; junction bases unmatched: 6. Looked up from germline, CDR1 is SQVTM and CDR2 is ANQGSEA. This CDR3 is CSVAVQGADQPQHF. CDR3 nucleotides: TGCAGCGTTGCTGTACAGGGGGCTGATCAGCCCCAGCATTTT.